Below are 25 T cell receptor beta chains sequenced from a single sample in a study of CDR3 diversity in severe acne. TCRdb recomputed calls from the PCR reads with MiXCR, one row per CDR3 protein. This table has 79,000 or so distinct CDR3 sequences, less than 65% appearing once. Sample: blood. These receptor sequences come from a male donor with severe acne vulgaris.

The V call is TRBV25-1, the J call TRBJ1-2, with a tentative D call TRBD1 (6 bases). This CDR3 spans 13 amino acids. Germline V gives CDR1 MGHDK, CDR2 SYGVNS. Trimming shortened V by 6 bases and J by 8 bases, and 16 bases separated the two germline ends. CDR3 nucleotide sequence: TGTGCCAGCAGCCACAGGGAGTTGGCCGGCTACACCTTC. Translation: CASSHRELAGYTF.

This clonotype was observed at least ten times. This chain connects TRBV5-1 to TRBJ2-5, with D possibly called TRBD1 or TRBD2 (5 bases each). With 2 bases removed from V and 4 bases from J, the gap between germline ends came to 12 bases. The V gene's germline CDR1 is SGHRS and CDR2 YFSETQ. There are 14 residues in the CDR3. CDR3 DNA sequence: TGCGCCAGCAGCTTTGGCTCAGGGAGAGAGACCCAGTACTTC. Residues: CASSFGSGRETQYF. The whole variable domain, remainder taken from reference TRBV5-1 and TRBJ2-5, is KAGVTQTPRYLIKTRGQQVTLSCSPISGHRSVSWYQQTPGQGLQFLFEYFSETQRNKGNFPGRFSGRQFSNSRSEMNVSTLELGDSALYLCASSFGSGRETQYFGPGTRLLVL.

This clonotype was recorded at least ten times. This chain links TRBV7-2 with TRBJ1-2; D is undetermined. Germline assignment: CDR1 SGHTA and CDR2 FQGNSA. CDR3 size: 14 residues. Trimming pared 2 bases from V and 4 bases from J, leaving 11 bases between. The CDR3 loop reads CASSLRFVGYGYTF. The CDR3 nucleotides read TGTGCCAGCAGCTTACGGTTCGTGGGCTATGGCTACACCTTC.

Many counts were recorded for this clonotype. The rearrangement links TRBV10-2 to TRBJ2-1; 7 positions match TRBD2. V was clipped by 5 bases and J by 4 bases; unmatched bases: 20. Germline CDR1 WSHSY, CDR2 SAAADI. The CDR3 sequence is 19 residues long. Here the CDR3 reads CASSPPGTLAALAYNEQFF. CDR3 coding DNA: TGCGCCAGCAGTCCTCCAGGAACCCTAGCGGCCTTAGCGTACAATGAGCAGTTCTTC.

The chain carries TRBV6-2 or TRBV6-3 and TRBJ2-7; weak D call: TRBD1 (6 bases). CDR3 length: 14 amino acids. Germline CDR1 is MNHEY and CDR2 is SVGEGT. Trimming took off 2 bases at V and 1 base at J, with 9 bases between the two ends. The CDR3 spells CASSYRTESYEQYF. In nucleotides, the CDR3 is TGTGCCAGCAGTTACAGGACAGAGTCCTACGAGCAGTACTTC.

The V gene is TRBV20-1, the J gene TRBJ2-1, with 9 bases that match TRBD1. V lost 3 bases, J lost 5 bases, and 8 bases stayed unmatched. Germline values: CDR1 DFQATT, CDR2 SNEGSKA (reference sequence). CDR3 length: 15 amino acids. CDR3 sequence: CSASEGQGVNNEQFF. In nucleotides, the CDR3 is TGCAGTGCTAGTGAGGGACAGGGAGTCAACAATGAGCAGTTCTTC.

This rearrangement joins TRBV7-6 to TRBJ2-7; TRBD2 matches 12 bases. The CDR3 contains 16 residues. Per germline, CDR1 SGHVS and CDR2 FNYEAQ. With 3 bases clipped from V and 1 base from J, the junction kept 4 bases outside the gene matches. The CDR3 is CASSLAGTSGSYEQYF. Here the CDR3 DNA reads TGTGCCAGCAGCTTGGCCGGGACTAGCGGGTCCTACGAGCAGTACTTC.

This chain links TRBV7-8 with TRBJ2-7; D tentatively fits TRBD1 or TRBD2 (5 bases each). The end of the DNA fits TRBJ2-1 better, so the J call may be wrong. CDR1 and CDR2 (germline): SGHVS, FQNEAQ. This CDR3 is 19 amino acids long. The CDR3 is CASSLPGTEHASSYNEQFF. As DNA, the CDR3 is TGTGCCAGCAGCTTACCCGGGACCGAGCACGCCAGCTCCTACAATGAGCAGTTCTTC.

For the CDR3, the DNA is TGTGCCAGCAGCTTAGGGAAGAGCTACGAGCAGTACTTC. Amino acids: CASSLGKSYEQYF. This sequence joins TRBV7-9 and TRBJ2-7; D is undetermined. CDR3 length equals 13 residues. V was cut by 1 base and J by 3 bases, with 7 bases left in between. Germline V gene lookup returns CDR1 SEHNR and CDR2 FQNEAQ (reference sequence).

This clonotype came up once. Relative to the germline gene, one junction end is altered; a read error may explain this. The chain is built from TRBV4-2 and TRBJ1-5; D is uncertain. Germline V gene sequence: CDR1 LGHNA, CDR2 YNFKEQ. This CDR3 has 9 residues. CDR3 amino acids: CASSQVRYF. CDR3 in DNA: TGTGCCAGCAGCCAAGTGCGGTATTTT.

By share of the sample, this clonotype is medium-sized. V gene TRBV2 combines with J gene TRBJ1-2, with D possibly matching TRBD1 (6 bases). CDR1 is SNHLY, CDR2 FYNNEI, per germline. The CDR3 spans 12 residues. Trimming removed 7 bases at V and 8 bases at J, with 14 bases between. CDR3 DNA: TGTGCCAGCATTGCAGGGGCAGTAGGCTACACCTTC. It translates to CASIAGAVGYTF.

In this sample, this clonotype turned up many times. The V call is TRBV6-5, the J call TRBJ2-1; TRBD1 aligns across 11 bases. Germline V gene data show CDR1 as MNHEY and CDR2 as SVGAGI. With V trimmed by 7 bases and J by 6 bases, 2 bases remained unmatched. This CDR3 comprises 13 residues. CDR3 sequence reads: CASMGQGGNEQFF. Written as DNA, the CDR3 is TGTGCCAGCATGGGACAGGGGGGCAATGAGCAGTTCTTC.

The chain combines TRBV15 with TRBJ1-2, with 11 bases that match TRBD1. The CDR3 is 16 residues long. V shed 0 bases, J shed 4 bases, and the junction held 4 bases outside the gene matches. The germline V gene has CDR1 LNHNV and CDR2 YYDKDF (reference sequence). CDR3 in amino acids: CATSRDHGQGAYGYTF. In DNA form, the CDR3 reads TGTGCCACCAGCAGAGATCATGGACAGGGGGCCTATGGCTACACCTTC.

With respect to this clonotype: A single base separates this from a much larger clone, so it may be a read error. The chain recombines TRBV19 with TRBJ1-3; the match to TRBD1 covers 7 bases. The CDR3 length is 13 residues. The germline V gene has CDR1 LNHDA and CDR2 SQIVND (reference sequence). The CDR3 DNA is TGTGCCACTTCCGACAGGGCCGGAAACACCATATGTTTT. This translates into CATSDRAGNTICF.

In this sample, this clonotype turned up once. The genes are TRBV25-1 and TRBJ2-5, with 7 bases identical to TRBD2. Germline CDR1 is MGHDK and CDR2 is SYGVNS. Trimming removed 3 bases from V and 7 bases from J; junction bases left unmatched: 20. The CDR3 is 18 residues long. The CDR3 DNA sequence: TGTGCCAGCAGTGATCGGGTGGCGGTGGCGGGAGATAAAGGGACCCAGTACTTC. It is translated as CASSDRVAVAGDKGTQYF.

The DNA of the CDR3 is TGTGCCAGCAACCAGGGGATTCAGACCGGGGAGCTGTTTTTT. Amino acids: CASNQGIQTGELFF. The rearrangement uses TRBV7-9 and TRBJ2-2; possibly TRBD1 for D (6 bases). Germline V lookup: CDR1 SEHNR, CDR2 FQNEAQ (reference sequence). Trimming took off 7 bases at V and 5 bases at J, with 14 bases between the two ends. There are 14 residues in the CDR3.

With respect to this clonotype: This may come from a read error, since a much larger clone is one base off. The chain links TRBV29-1 to TRBJ1-1; D is undetermined. The V gene lost 4 bases and the J gene lost 4 bases, with 13 bases spanning the gap. CDR1 and CDR2 from the germline V gene are SQVTM and ANQGSEA. The CDR3 length is 13 residues. DNA of the CDR3: TGCAGCGTTGGCAGAGCTTTTAGCACTGAAGCTTTCTTT. Encoded protein: CSVGRAFSTEAFF. The entire variable domain, with the rest obtained from reference TRBV29-1 and TRBJ1-1, is as follows: SAVISQKPSRDICQRGTSLTIQCQVDSQVTMMFWYRQQPGQSLTLIATANQGSEATYESGFVIDKFPISRPNLTFSTLTVSNMSPEDSSIYLCSVGRAFSTEAFFGQGTRLTVV.

The V and J genes are TRBV24-1 and TRBJ1-1; D is possibly TRBD1 (5 bases). The length of the CDR3 is 14 residues. From germline, CDR1 is KGHDR and CDR2 SFDVKD. V lost 7 bases and J lost 1, with 12 bases in between. CDR3: CATRRGGSNTEAFF. The CDR3 DNA reads as TGTGCCACCAGAAGGGGCGGATCGAACACTGAAGCTTTCTTT.

Many counts were recorded for this clonotype. V is TRBV24-1 and J is TRBJ2-2; D possibly corresponds to TRBD2 (5 bases). This CDR3 region has 15 residues. V was trimmed by 4 bases and J by 4 bases, leaving 12 bases between them. From germline, CDR1 is KGHDR and CDR2 SFDVKD. The CDR3 DNA reads as TGTGCCACCAGTGACCCGTTGGCGGGCACCGGGGAGCTGTTTTTT. This translates into CATSDPLAGTGELFF.

The gene calls are TRBV7-9 and TRBJ2-7; D is possibly TRBD2 (7 bases). The CDR3 is 18 residues long. Per germline, CDR1 SEHNR and CDR2 FQNEAQ (reference sequence). V lost 2 bases to trimming and J lost 2 bases, with 22 bases between them. The DNA of the CDR3 is TGTGCCAGCAGCTTAAGGGGGGGGGGGGGGCGCCCGACCTACGAGCAGTACTTC. As protein: CASSLRGGGGRPTYEQYF.

This clonotype has only a few counts. This rearrangement joins TRBV20-1 to TRBJ1-2; D possibly corresponds to TRBD1 (5 bases). The CDR3 loop spans 19 amino acids. With 1 base removed from V and 5 bases from J, the gap between germline ends came to 29 bases. Germline CDR1 and CDR2: DFQATT and SNEGSKA (reference sequence). The CDR3 DNA sequence: TGCAGTGCTAGAGTTTCGAGAGATGGACATCCCTCACTCCGGTATGGCTACACCTTC. Protein sequence: CSARVSRDGHPSLRYGYTF.

V gene TRBV7-9 combines with J gene TRBJ1-6; 7 bases are a match to TRBD1. The ends lost 3 bases at V and 7 bases at J; junction bases unmatched: 6. CDR1 is SEHNR and CDR2 is FQNEAQ in the germline V gene (reference sequence). The CDR3 length is 15 residues. The CDR3 here is CASSFRDSKNSPLHF. CDR3 DNA sequence: TGTGCCAGCAGCTTCCGGGACAGTAAAAATTCACCCCTCCACTTT.

CDR3 region: CASSLSMAGSLEQYF. The DNA for the CDR3 is TGTGCCAGCAGTTTATCGATGGCCGGGTCTCTCGAGCAGTACTTC. The chain uses TRBV27 and TRBJ2-7; no definite D call. V was cut by 0 bases and J by 6 bases, with 15 bases left in between. Germline V CDR1 and CDR2: MNHEY, SMNVEV (reference sequence). The CDR3 is 15 amino acids.

This clonotype occurred many times. The genes are TRBV9 and TRBJ2-1; 8 bases match TRBD2. With 2 bases clipped from V and 2 bases from J, the junction kept 0 bases outside the gene matches. Per the germline V gene, CDR1 is SGDLS and CDR2 is YYNGEE. The CDR3 is made up of 14 amino acids. In DNA form, the CDR3 reads TGTGCCAGCAGCGTCGGGGGGGCCTACAATGAGCAGTTCTTC. Its translation: CASSVGGAYNEQFF.

This clonotype was observed at least ten times. The rearrangement joins TRBV20-1 to TRBJ2-7, with D unclear. CDR3 length: 11 amino acids. The germline V gene has CDR1 DFQATT and CDR2 SNEGSKA (reference sequence). The V and J ends lost 6 bases and 3 bases respectively, with 9 bases between them. CDR3 protein: CSASQNYEQYF. The CDR3 nucleotides read TGCAGTGCCAGCCAGAACTACGAGCAGTACTTC.